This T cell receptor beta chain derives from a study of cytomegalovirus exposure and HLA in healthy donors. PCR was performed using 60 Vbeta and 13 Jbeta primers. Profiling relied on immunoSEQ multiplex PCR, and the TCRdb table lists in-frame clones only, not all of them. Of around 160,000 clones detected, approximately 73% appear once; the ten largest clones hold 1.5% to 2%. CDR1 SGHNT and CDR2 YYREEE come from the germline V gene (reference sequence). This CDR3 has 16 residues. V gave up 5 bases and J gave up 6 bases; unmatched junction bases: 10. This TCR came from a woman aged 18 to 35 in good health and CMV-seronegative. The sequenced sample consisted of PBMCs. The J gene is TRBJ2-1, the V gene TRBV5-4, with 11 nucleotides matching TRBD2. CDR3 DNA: TGTGCCAGCAGGACTATGTATAGCGGGAGGGGCAATGAGCAGTTCTTC. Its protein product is CASRTMYSGRGNEQFF.